This T cell receptor (beta chain) was sequenced during a study of T cell repertoires in cytomegalovirus infection. Whole-study context: CMV epitopes in the study were HLA-C-restricted (recently identified) and HLA-B-restricted (well studied). It can be stated that public TCR beta signatures indicated CMV infection as well as a matching HLA type. Study-level results: The response measured ex vivo was dominated by TCR beta clonotypes (HLA-C-restricted and CMV-specific). The study identified carriers of CMV plus the relevant HLA from cumulative public TCR beta family frequency.

V lost 3 bases and J lost 8, with 20 bases in between. The CDR3 contains 17 residues. CDR1 is SGHAT and CDR2 is FQNNGV in the germline V gene. Concerning this clonotype itself: The antigen is not known.

One entry per CDR3 protein, called by TCRdb with MiXCR from the reads. The sample shows approximately 730,000 distinct CDR3 sequences, almost 30% of them seen only once. The origin of this receptor is a human donor in good health (CMV status not recorded). Some clones in this sample may be carry-over from other donors' samples. The V and J genes are TRBV11-2 and TRBJ1-6; possible D gene TRBD1, 6 bases. The sample was cultured CD8+ T cells from PBMCs, taken from culture after CMV antigen stimulation. CDR3 coding DNA: TGTGCCAGCAGCTTTTACAGGGCGGTGGGATTCGATTCACCCCTCCACTTT. Amino acid sequence: CASSFYRAVGFDSPLHF.